The rows below give T cell receptor beta chains drawn from one sample of a study of cytomegalovirus exposure and HLA in healthy donors. Assay used: immunoSEQ multiplex PCR; TCRdb lists only in-frame clones, some missing. Here the sample spans approximately 160,000 clones, about three quarters being singletons. The sequenced sample consisted of PBMCs. These receptors were collected from a woman aged 50 to 60 in good health and CMV-seropositive. Each CDR3 is given with its conserved first and last residue. The D gene is left open where the match is weak. A clone size is listed for some rows: how often the clone was seen (once, few, many), or a class if it is expanded.

D gene: .; clone size: .; V gene: TRBV7-9; J gene: TRBJ1-2; CDR3 DNA: TGTGCCAGCAGCTTTCCAGGGGCTGGGGACGGCTACACCTTC; CDR3 protein: CASSFPGAGDGYTF
D gene: TRBD1; clone size: .; V gene: TRBV13; J gene: TRBJ2-3; CDR3 DNA: TGTGCCAGCACCTTATCATATGGGACAGGGAGCACAGATACGCAGTATTTT; CDR3 protein: CASTLSYGTGSTDTQYF
D gene: .; clone size: .; V gene: TRBV5-1; J gene: TRBJ2-3; CDR3 DNA: TGCGCCAGCAGCTTCAGTGGATTCGGGGATACGCAGTATTTT; CDR3 protein: CASSFSGFGDTQYF
D gene: TRBD2; clone size: .; V gene: TRBV7-3; J gene: TRBJ2-3; CDR3 DNA: TGTGCCAGCAGCTTAAACGCACTAGCGGCAGATACGCAGTATTTT; CDR3 protein: CASSLNALAADTQYF
D gene: .; clone size: .; V gene: TRBV10-3; J gene: TRBJ1-2; CDR3 DNA: TGTGCCATCAGTGAGACCCGGGCCCAGGGGGGCTACACCTTC; CDR3 protein: CAISETRAQGGYTF
D gene: .; clone size: few; V gene: TRBV11-3; J gene: TRBJ1-1; CDR3 DNA: TGTGCCAGCAGCTTTGGCCAGGGGAGTTTGGGCACTGAAGCTTTCTTT; CDR3 protein: CASSFGQGSLGTEAFF
D gene: .; clone size: .; V gene: TRBV9; J gene: TRBJ1-5; CDR3 DNA: TGTGCCAGCAGCGTAGGTATTAGCAATCAGCCCCAGCATTTT; CDR3 protein: CASSVGISNQPQHF
D gene: TRBD2; clone size: .; V gene: TRBV19; J gene: TRBJ2-7; CDR3 DNA: TGTGCCAGTAGATTGAGGGGGGAAACTAGCGGGAGGGCCACCCGCCCCGCTATTTACGAGCAGTACTTC; CDR3 protein: CASRLRGETSGRATRPAIYEQYF
D gene: .; clone size: .; V gene: TRBV19; J gene: TRBJ2-5; CDR3 DNA: TGTGCCAGTAGTATAGACCTGACAGGCGGTCAAGAGACCCAGTACTTC; CDR3 protein: CASSIDLTGGQETQYF
D gene: TRBD1; clone size: .; V gene: TRBV28; J gene: TRBJ1-5; CDR3 DNA: TGTGCCAGCAGGGCCCGGGGACAGGGGGCCGTTCAGCCCCAGCATTTT; CDR3 protein: CASRARGQGAVQPQHF
D gene: .; clone size: once; V gene: TRBV4-1; J gene: TRBJ2-3; CDR3 DNA: TGCGCCAGCAGCAATAGCGGAGGGAGCTCAGATACGCAGTATTTT; CDR3 protein: CASSNSGGSSDTQYF
D gene: .; clone size: few; V gene: TRBV7-9; J gene: TRBJ1-1; CDR3 DNA: TGTGCCAGCAGCCAACAGGGTGGGACTGAAGCTTTCTTT; CDR3 protein: CASSQQGGTEAFF
D gene: .; clone size: .; V gene: TRBV7-3; J gene: TRBJ2-5; CDR3 DNA: TGTGCCAGCAGCCCTCGGACGGGAGAACAAGAGACCCAGTACTTC; CDR3 protein: CASSPRTGEQETQYF
D gene: TRBD2; clone size: .; V gene: TRBV6-5; J gene: TRBJ2-7; CDR3 DNA: TGTGCCAGCAGTTACCAAGGACTAGCGTACGAGCAGTACTTC; CDR3 protein: CASSYQGLAYEQYF